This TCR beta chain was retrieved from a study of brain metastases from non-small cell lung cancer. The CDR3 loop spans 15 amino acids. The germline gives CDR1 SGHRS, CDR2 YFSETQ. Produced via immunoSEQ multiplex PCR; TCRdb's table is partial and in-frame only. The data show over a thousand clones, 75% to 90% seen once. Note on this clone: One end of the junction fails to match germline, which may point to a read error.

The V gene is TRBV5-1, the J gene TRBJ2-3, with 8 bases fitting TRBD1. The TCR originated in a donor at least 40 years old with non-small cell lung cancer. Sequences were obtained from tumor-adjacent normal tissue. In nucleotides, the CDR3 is TGCGCCAGCAACTTGTGGACAGGGCGCACAGATACGCAGTATTTT. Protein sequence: CASNLWTGRTDTQYF.